The rows below give T cell receptor beta chains drawn from one sample of a study of cytomegalovirus exposure and HLA in healthy donors. The table came from immunoSEQ multiplex PCR; TCRdb's copy has only in-frame clones and leaves some out. The data show just over 150,000 clones, 70% to 85% seen once. Sequences were obtained from PBMCs. The source of these receptors is a man in his fifties in good health and CMV-seropositive. The CDR3 runs from the conserved cysteine through the conserved F or W. Fields, in order: V gene, D gene, J gene, CDR3 length, clone size, CDR3 DNA, CDR3 protein. The D gene is left open where the match is weak. The size entry is marked missing in some rows and otherwise reads once, few, many or a size class.

TRBV19	NA	TRBJ2-1	15	NA	TGTGCCAGTAGGCCACGGGGGGACAGGTACAATGAGCAGTTCTTC	CASRPRGDRYNEQFF
TRBV27	TRBD1	TRBJ2-7	15	NA	TGTGCCAGCATGTCTTACTACAGGGGAACCTACGAGCAGTACTTC	CASMSYYRGTYEQYF
TRBV19	TRBD1	TRBJ2-7	14	NA	TGTGCCAGTAGTACCGGACAGGGGTCCTACGAGCAGTACTTC	CASSTGQGSYEQYF
TRBV27	TRBD1	TRBJ2-7	14	NA	TGTGCCAGCAGTCCCGGACAGGGGGGAAGGGAGCAGTACTTC	CASSPGQGGREQYF
TRBV7-2	TRBD2	TRBJ2-1	9	NA	TGTGCTGGGGAGGGCCTTGGGTTCTTC	CAGEGLGFF
TRBV10-1	TRBD2	TRBJ2-3	16	NA	TGCGCCAGCAGTGAGTCGGCTAGCGGTGGCACAGATACGCAGTATTTT	CASSESASGGTDTQYF
TRBV6-1	TRBD1	TRBJ1-1	13	NA	TGTGCCAGCAGCCTGACAGGGGTTACTGAAGCTTTCTTT	CASSLTGVTEAFF
TRBV7-8	NA	TRBJ2-3	17	NA	TGTGCCAGCAGCTTAGCGGGAGGGGGGATAAGCACAGATACGCAGTATTTT	CASSLAGGGISTDTQYF
TRBV6-6	TRBD1	TRBJ1-5	14	NA	TGTGCCGCGAGGACAGGGGATGGCAATCAGCCCCAGCATTTT	CAARTGDGNQPQHF
TRBV27	NA	TRBJ2-1	14	NA	TGTGCCAGCAGTCTGGCGGGATCTCACAATGAGCAGTTCTTC	CASSLAGSHNEQFF
TRBV7-8	TRBD1	TRBJ1-6	15	few	TGTGCCAGCAGTCCCGGGACAGTATATAATTCACCCCTCCACTTT	CASSPGTVYNSPLHF
TRBV29-1	NA	TRBJ1-3	16	NA	TGCAGCGTTGAGGGGGGGTGGGGTTCTAGTGGAAACACCATATATTTT	CSVEGGWGSSGNTIYF
TRBV9	NA	TRBJ1-1	14	NA	TGTGCCAGCAGCGCGGACAGCGCGAACACTGAAGCTTTCTTT	CASSADSANTEAFF
TRBV6-1	NA	TRBJ1-1	13	NA	TGTGCCAGCAAACCAAGGAGGGGTTCTGAAGCTTTCTTT	CASKPRRGSEAFF
TRBV2	TRBD1	TRBJ1-2	14	few	TGTGCCAGCAGAATTGGACAGGGGGCTGGGGGCTACACCTTC	CASRIGQGAGGYTF